These T cell receptor beta chains were read from a single sample in a study of regulatory T cells in long-lasting Graves disease. TCRdb re-derived calls from the multiplex PCR reads in MiXCR, one entry per CDR3 protein. The data contain roughly 700,000 distinct CDR3 sequences, about 30% of them singletons. Sequenced here: peripheral blood mononuclear cells (PBMCs), sampled when the disease was refractory, from a patient treated with antithyroid drugs. Receptors originate from a female donor with Graves disease. Both conserved end residues are part of each CDR3. Each record gives: V gene, D gene, J gene, clone size, CDR3 DNA, CDR3 protein. The D gene is left open where the match is weak. Only part of the rows carry a size: once, few, many, or a class if the clone is expanded.

TRBV7-9	TRBD1	TRBJ1-6	NA	TGTGCCAGCAGCTTAGACAGGGGGCTTTATTCACCCCTCCACTTT	CASSLDRGLYSPLHF
TRBV3-1	NA	TRBJ2-7	NA	TGTGCCAGCAGCCAAGATGGTGGGCCATCCTACGAGCAGTACTTC	CASSQDGGPSYEQYF
TRBV20-1	NA	TRBJ1-6	NA	TGCAGTGCTAGCGACAGGCCTAATTCACCCCTCCACTTT	CSASDRPNSPLHF
TRBV20-1	TRBD2	TRBJ2-7	NA	TGCAGTGCCTATGGACTAGCGGGATCGTACGAGCAGTACTTC	CSAYGLAGSYEQYF
TRBV7-2	NA	TRBJ1-1	NA	TGTGCCAGCAGCCCAGGGACGGGAAGCTATGGCACTGAAGCTTTCTTT	CASSPGTGSYGTEAFF
TRBV25-1	TRBD2	TRBJ2-5	few	TGTGCCAGCGGTAGCGGGGGAGAAGAGACCCAGTACTTC	CASGSGGEETQYF
TRBV9	NA	TRBJ2-7	few	TGTGCCAGCAGCCCAGGGCGTAGGACAGCCTACGAGCAGTACTTC	CASSPGRRTAYEQYF
TRBV2	NA	TRBJ2-7	NA	TGTGCCGGGAGGGGGACAGCTTCCCACGAGCAGTACTTC	CAGRGTASHEQYF
TRBV12-3/TRBV12-4	NA	TRBJ1-1	many	TGTGCCAGCAACAACATAGGGGACACTGAAGCTTTCTTT	CASNNIGDTEAFF
TRBV19	NA	TRBJ1-1	few	TGTGCCAGTAGAACTGCTGAGGGGGGGAACACTGAAGCTTTCTTT	CASRTAEGGNTEAFF
TRBV12-3/TRBV12-4	NA	TRBJ1-1	NA	TGTGCCAGCCGCGGACTCTCGAACACTGAAGCTTTCTTT	CASRGLSNTEAFF
TRBV10-3	TRBD1	TRBJ1-1	NA	TGTGCCATCAGTGAGGGGAAGGGGGCGAACACTGAAGCTTTCTTT	CAISEGKGANTEAFF
TRBV12-3/TRBV12-4	NA	TRBJ2-4	NA	TGTGCCAGCAGTTTAGCGCAGGGGTCCAAAAACATTCAGTACTTC	CASSLAQGSKNIQYF
TRBV5-1	TRBD2	TRBJ2-4	few	TGCGCCAGCAGCACCCTCCCGTCGGGGGGAAACATTCAGTACTTC	CASSTLPSGGNIQYF
TRBV20-1	TRBD1	TRBJ1-2	few	TGCAGTTCGACAGGGGGCGCGAGCTATGGCTACACCTTC	CSSTGGASYGYTF
TRBV5-1	NA	TRBJ2-5	NA	TGTGCCAGCAGCGCACTGGGGGAGACCCAGTACTTC	CASSALGETQYF
TRBV10-3	NA	TRBJ1-4	NA	TGTGCCAGCAGTGAAATCTCAGGGGCGGAGGAAAAACTGTTTTTT	CASSEISGAEEKLFF
TRBV12-3/TRBV12-4	NA	TRBJ1-1	many	TGTGCCAGCAGCGCTTCAGGCAACACTGAAGCTTTCTTT	CASSASGNTEAFF
TRBV3-1	NA	TRBJ2-3	NA	TGTGCCAGCAGCCAAGGTGGACACGCTGGAGACACAGATACGCAGTATTTT	CASSQGGHAGDTDTQYF
TRBV20-1	TRBD2	TRBJ2-5	NA	TGCAGTGCTAGAGATCACGGACTAGATGGGACCCAGTACTTC	CSARDHGLDGTQYF
TRBV6-5	NA	TRBJ1-2	many	TGTGCCAGCAGTTACTCGAAAGGAAACTATGGCTACACCTTC	CASSYSKGNYGYTF
TRBV11-2	NA	TRBJ2-7	NA	TGTGCCAGCAGCTTAAACAGGGGGGGTGCGTACGAGCAGTACTTC	CASSLNRGGAYEQYF
TRBV29-1	TRBD1	TRBJ2-2	few	TGCAGCGTTCGTAAACAGGGGCAAACGAACACCGGGGAGCTGTTTTTT	CSVRKQGQTNTGELFF
TRBV28	NA	TRBJ1-4	NA	TGTGCCAGCAGTTGGGGGGACCCGCAGCCCCTTGTAAAACTGTTTTTT	CASSWGDPQPLVKLFF
TRBV5-1	NA	TRBJ2-7	NA	TGCGCCAGCAGCTTACTGGAGGCGGTATCCTACGAGCAGTACTTC	CASSLLEAVSYEQYF
TRBV6-2/TRBV6-3	NA	TRBJ1-5	NA	TGTGCCAGCAGTTACGGGGGGTTTAGCAATCAGCCCCAGCATTTT	CASSYGGFSNQPQHF
TRBV20-1	TRBD1	TRBJ2-3	NA	TGCAGTGCTAGGGGACAGTGGGGCACAGATACGCAGTATTTT	CSARGQWGTDTQYF
TRBV20-1	NA	TRBJ1-1	NA	TGCAGTGTAGGAACAGGGTCGAACACTGAAGCTTTCTTT	CSVGTGSNTEAFF
TRBV9	TRBD1	TRBJ2-7	NA	TGTGCCAGCAGCGTAGGAGTGCGACAGGGGTATAACGAGCAGTACTTC	CASSVGVRQGYNEQYF
TRBV28	TRBD1	TRBJ1-2	many	TGTGCCAGCAGTGGCGGACAGGCAAACTATGGCTACACCTTC	CASSGGQANYGYTF
TRBV28	NA	TRBJ1-1	many	TGTGCCAGCAGTTTGCCGGGGGGGGGGCAGGCTTTCTTT	CASSLPGGGQAFF
TRBV2	NA	TRBJ1-2	NA	TGTGCCAGCAGTGACCTGGGGGGAGACTATGGCTACACCTTC	CASSDLGGDYGYTF
TRBV7-6	TRBD1	TRBJ1-4	NA	TGTGCCAGCAGCGACAGGGCCCCCCCAACTAATGAAAAACTGTTTTTT	CASSDRAPPTNEKLFF
TRBV19	TRBD1	TRBJ2-7	NA	TGTGCCACTCAAGGGGACAGAGCCTACGAGCAGTACTTC	CATQGDRAYEQYF
TRBV27	TRBD2	TRBJ2-1	NA	TGTGCCAGCAGTCCCGGGGCGGGAGGGCGATACAATGAGCAGTTCTTC	CASSPGAGGRYNEQFF
TRBV28	TRBD1	TRBJ1-2	NA	TGTGCCAGCAGTGAACCGACAGGGGGCTTGGATGGCTACACCTTC	CASSEPTGGLDGYTF
TRBV6-2/TRBV6-3	NA	TRBJ1-5	many	TGTGCCAGCAGTTACGGCGTTACTCAGCCCCAGCATTTT	CASSYGVTQPQHF
TRBV6-1	TRBD1	TRBJ1-2	many	TGTGCCAGCAGTGCTGGGACAGTTAATGGCTACACCTTC	CASSAGTVNGYTF
TRBV27	NA	TRBJ1-3	NA	TGTGCCAGCAGTTTAGTCGGGGTCGAGGGCCCAGGAGACACCATATATTTT	CASSLVGVEGPGDTIYF
TRBV6-1	NA	TRBJ1-1	many	TGTGCCAGCAGTCGAGTAGCTCTGAACACTGAAGCTTTCTTT	CASSRVALNTEAFF